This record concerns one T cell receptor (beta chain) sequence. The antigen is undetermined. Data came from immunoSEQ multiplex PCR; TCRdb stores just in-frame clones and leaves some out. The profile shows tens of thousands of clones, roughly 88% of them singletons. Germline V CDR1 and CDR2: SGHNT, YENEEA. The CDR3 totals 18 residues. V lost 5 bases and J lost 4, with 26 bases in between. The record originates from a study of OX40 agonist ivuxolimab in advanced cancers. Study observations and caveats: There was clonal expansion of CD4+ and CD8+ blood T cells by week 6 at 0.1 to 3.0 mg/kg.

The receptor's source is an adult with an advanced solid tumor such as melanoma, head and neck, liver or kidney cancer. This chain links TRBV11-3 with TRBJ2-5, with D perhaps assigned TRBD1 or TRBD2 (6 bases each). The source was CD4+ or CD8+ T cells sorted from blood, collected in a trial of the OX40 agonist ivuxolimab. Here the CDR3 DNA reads TGTGCCAGCAGCGCAGGGGTAACGGGGGCGCTTATAGGAGAGACCCAGTACTTC. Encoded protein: CASSAGVTGALIGETQYF. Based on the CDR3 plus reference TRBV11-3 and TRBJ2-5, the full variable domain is EAGVVQSPRYKIIEKKQPVAFWCNPISGHNTLYWYLQNLGQGPELLIRYENEEAVDDSQLPKDRFSAERLKGVDSTLKIQPAELGDSAVYLCASSAGVTGALIGETQYFGPGTRLLVL.